This T cell receptor beta chain was recovered during a study of blood T cell repertoires in COVID-19. The CDR3 totals 14 residues. V shed 6 bases and J 7 bases; nucleotides not matched to a gene: 11. Germline V lookup: CDR1 SQVTM, CDR2 ANQGSEA. In the original workflow: Reference gene primer amplification yielded estimated nucleated cell counts. Only in-frame clones appear in the TCRdb table, and some are missing; sequencing was by immunoSEQ multiplex PCR. That table gives V, J and clone size, and the DNA gave D and trimming. The sample contains 200,000 or so clones, 75% to 85% of which appear only once.

The genes are TRBV29-1 and TRBJ1-1, with 10 bases that match TRBD1. This TCR came from a middle-aged man who had recovered from COVID-19. Sequencing used peripheral blood. The CDR3 DNA sequence: TGCAGCGTAGAGACGACAGGGGGCGCCGATGAAGCTTTCTTT. It specifies CSVETTGGADEAFF. Using reference TRBV29-1 and TRBJ1-1 for the parts outside the CDR3, the full variable domain is SAVISQKPSRDICQRGTSLTIQCQVDSQVTMMFWYRQQPGQSLTLIATANQGSEATYESGFVIDKFPISRPNLTFSTLTVSNMSPEDSSIYLCSVETTGGADEAFFGQGTRLTVV.